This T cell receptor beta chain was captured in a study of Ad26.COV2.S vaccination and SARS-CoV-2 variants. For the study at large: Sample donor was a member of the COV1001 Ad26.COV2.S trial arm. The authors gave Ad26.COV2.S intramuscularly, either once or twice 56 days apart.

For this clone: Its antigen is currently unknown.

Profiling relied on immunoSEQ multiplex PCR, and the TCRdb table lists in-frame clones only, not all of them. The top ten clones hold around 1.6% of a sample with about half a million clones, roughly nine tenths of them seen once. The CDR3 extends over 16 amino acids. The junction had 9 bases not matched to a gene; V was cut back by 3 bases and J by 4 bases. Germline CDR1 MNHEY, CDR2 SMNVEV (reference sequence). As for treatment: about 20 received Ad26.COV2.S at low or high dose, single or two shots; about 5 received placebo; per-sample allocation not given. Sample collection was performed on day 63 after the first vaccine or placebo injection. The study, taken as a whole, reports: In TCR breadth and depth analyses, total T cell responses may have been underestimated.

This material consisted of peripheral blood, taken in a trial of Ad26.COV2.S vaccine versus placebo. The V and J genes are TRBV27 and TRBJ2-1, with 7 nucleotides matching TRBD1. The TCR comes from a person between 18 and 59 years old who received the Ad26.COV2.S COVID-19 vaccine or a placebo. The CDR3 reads CASSFGPDREYNEQFF. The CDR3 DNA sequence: TGTGCCAGCAGTTTCGGGCCCGACAGGGAGTACAATGAGCAGTTCTTC.